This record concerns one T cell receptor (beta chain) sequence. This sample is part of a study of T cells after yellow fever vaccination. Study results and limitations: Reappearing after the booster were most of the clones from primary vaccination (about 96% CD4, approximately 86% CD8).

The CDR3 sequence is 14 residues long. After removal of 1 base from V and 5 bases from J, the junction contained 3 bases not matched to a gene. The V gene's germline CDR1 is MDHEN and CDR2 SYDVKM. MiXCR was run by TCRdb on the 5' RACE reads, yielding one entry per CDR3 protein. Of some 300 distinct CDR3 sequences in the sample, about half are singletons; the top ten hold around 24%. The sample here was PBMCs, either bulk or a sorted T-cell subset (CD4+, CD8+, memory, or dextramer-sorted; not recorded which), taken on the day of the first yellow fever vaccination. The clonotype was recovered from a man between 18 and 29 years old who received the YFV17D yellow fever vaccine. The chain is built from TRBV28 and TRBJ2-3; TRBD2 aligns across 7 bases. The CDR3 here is CASSLSGGGDTQYF. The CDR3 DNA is TGTGCCAGCAGTTTATCGGGGGGTGGAGATACGCAGTATTTT.